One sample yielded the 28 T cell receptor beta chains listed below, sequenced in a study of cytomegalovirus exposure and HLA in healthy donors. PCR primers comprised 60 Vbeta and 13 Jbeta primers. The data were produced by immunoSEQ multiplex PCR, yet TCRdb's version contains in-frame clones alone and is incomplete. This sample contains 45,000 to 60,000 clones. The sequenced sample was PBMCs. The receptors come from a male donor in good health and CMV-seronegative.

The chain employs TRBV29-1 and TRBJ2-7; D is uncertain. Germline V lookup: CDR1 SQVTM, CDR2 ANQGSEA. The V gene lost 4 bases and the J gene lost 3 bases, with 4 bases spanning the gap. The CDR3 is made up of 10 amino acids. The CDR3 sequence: CSVGSYEQYF. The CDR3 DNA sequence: TGCAGCGTTGGTAGCTACGAGCAGTACTTC.

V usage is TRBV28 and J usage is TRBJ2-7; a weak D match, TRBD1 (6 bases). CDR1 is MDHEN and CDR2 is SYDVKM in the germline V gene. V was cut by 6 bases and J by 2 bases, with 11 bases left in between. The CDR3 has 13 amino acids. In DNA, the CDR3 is TGTGCCAGCAGATCCGGACAGACCTACGAGCAGTACTTC. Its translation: CASRSGQTYEQYF. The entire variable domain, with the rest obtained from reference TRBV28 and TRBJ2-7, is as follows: DVKVTQSSRYLVKRTGEKVFLECVQDMDHENMFWYRQDPGLGLRLIYFSYDVKMKEKGDIPEGYSVSREKKERFSLILESASTNQTSMYLCASRSGQTYEQYFGPGTRLTVT.

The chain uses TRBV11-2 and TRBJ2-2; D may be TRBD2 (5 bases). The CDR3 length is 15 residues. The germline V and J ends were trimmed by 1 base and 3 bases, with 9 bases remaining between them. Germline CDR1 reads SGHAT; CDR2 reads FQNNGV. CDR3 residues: CASSLVGSDTGELFF. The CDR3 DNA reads TGTGCCAGCAGCTTAGTGGGTAGCGACACCGGGGAGCTGTTTTTT.

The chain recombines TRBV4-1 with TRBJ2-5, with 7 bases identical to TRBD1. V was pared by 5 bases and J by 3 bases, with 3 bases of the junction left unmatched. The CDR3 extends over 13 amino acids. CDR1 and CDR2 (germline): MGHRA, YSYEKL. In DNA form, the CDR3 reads TGCGCCAGCAGCAAAACAGGGGAAGAGACCCAGTACTTC. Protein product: CASSKTGEETQYF.

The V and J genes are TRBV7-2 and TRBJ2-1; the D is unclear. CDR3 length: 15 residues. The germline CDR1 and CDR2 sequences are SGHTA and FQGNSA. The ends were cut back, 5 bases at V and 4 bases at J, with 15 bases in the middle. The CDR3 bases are TGTGCCAGCAGCCTCGGTGGAGTGTGGTACAATGAGCAGTTCTTC. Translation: CASSLGGVWYNEQFF.

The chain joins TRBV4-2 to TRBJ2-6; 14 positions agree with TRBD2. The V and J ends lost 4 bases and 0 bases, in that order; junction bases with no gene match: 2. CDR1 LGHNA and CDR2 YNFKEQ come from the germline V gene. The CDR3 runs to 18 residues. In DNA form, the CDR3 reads TGTGCCAGCAGCCTGGGACTAGCGGGAGACTCTGGGGCCAACGTCCTGACTTTC. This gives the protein CASSLGLAGDSGANVLTF.

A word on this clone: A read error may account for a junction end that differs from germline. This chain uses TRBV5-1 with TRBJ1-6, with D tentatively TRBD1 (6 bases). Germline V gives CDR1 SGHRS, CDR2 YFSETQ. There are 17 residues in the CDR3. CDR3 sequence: CASSLAPPGQGNSHLHF. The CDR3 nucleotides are TGCGCCAGCAGCTTGGCACCACCGGGGCAGGGGAATTCACACCTCCACTTT.

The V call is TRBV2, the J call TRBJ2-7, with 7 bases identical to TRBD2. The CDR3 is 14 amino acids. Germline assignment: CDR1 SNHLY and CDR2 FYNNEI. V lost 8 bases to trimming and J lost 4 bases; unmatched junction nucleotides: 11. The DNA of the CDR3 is TGTGCCAGCTCCCTATTGGAGCGGGGATACGAGCAGTACTTC. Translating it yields CASSLLERGYEQYF. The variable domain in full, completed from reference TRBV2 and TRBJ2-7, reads EPEVTQTPSHQVTQMGQEVILRCVPISNHLYFYWYRQILGQKVEFLVSFYNNEISEKSEIFDDQFSVERPDGSNFTLKIRSTKLEDSAMYFCASSLLERGYEQYFGPGTRLTVT.

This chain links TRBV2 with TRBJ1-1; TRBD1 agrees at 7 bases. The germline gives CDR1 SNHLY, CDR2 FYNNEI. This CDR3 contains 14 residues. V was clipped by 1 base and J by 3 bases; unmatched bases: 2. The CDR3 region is CASSEEGADTEAFF. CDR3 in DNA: TGTGCCAGCAGTGAAGAGGGGGCGGACACTGAAGCTTTCTTT.

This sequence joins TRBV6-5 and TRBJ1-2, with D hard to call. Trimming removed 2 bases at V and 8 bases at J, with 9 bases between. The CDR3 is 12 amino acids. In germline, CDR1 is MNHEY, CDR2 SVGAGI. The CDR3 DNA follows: TGTGCCAGCAGTTACGGGCAGAGCGGCTACACCTTC. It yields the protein CASSYGQSGYTF.

In DNA form, the CDR3 reads TGTGCCAGCAGTGAGAACGTAGCCGGGAGAACGGAGACCCAGTACTTC. Its protein product is CASSENVAGRTETQYF. This chain uses TRBV2 with TRBJ2-5; the D gene is possibly TRBD2 (6 bases). This CDR3 has 16 amino acids. The germline V and J ends were trimmed by 3 bases and 5 bases, with 19 bases remaining between them. Germline loops: CDR1 SNHLY, CDR2 FYNNEI. The variable domain in full, with the rest retrieved from reference TRBV2 and TRBJ2-5, is EPEVTQTPSHQVTQMGQEVILRCVPISNHLYFYWYRQILGQKVEFLVSFYNNEISEKSEIFDDQFSVERPDGSNFTLKIRSTKLEDSAMYFCASSENVAGRTETQYFGPGTRLLVL.

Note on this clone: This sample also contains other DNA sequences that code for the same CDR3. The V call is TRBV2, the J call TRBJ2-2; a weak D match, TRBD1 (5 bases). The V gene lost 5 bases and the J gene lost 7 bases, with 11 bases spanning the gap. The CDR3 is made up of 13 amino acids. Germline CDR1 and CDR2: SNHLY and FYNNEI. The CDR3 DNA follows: TGTGCCAGCAGTCCCGACGGACACGGGGAGCTGTTTTTT. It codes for CASSPDGHGELFF. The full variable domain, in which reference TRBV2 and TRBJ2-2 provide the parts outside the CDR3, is EPEVTQTPSHQVTQMGQEVILRCVPISNHLYFYWYRQILGQKVEFLVSFYNNEISEKSEIFDDQFSVERPDGSNFTLKIRSTKLEDSAMYFCASSPDGHGELFFGEGSRLTVL.

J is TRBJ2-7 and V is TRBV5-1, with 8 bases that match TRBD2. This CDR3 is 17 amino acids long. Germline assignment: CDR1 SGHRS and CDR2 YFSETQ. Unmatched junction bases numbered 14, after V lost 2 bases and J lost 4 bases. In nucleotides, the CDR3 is TGCGCCAGCAGCTTAATCGGCAGCGGGAGCGTCAGGTACGAGCAGTACTTC. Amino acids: CASSLIGSGSVRYEQYF.

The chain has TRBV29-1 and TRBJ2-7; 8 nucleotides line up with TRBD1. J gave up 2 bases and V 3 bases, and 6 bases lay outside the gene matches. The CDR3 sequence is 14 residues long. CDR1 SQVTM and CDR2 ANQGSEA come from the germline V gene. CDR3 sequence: CSVERGDRPYEQYF. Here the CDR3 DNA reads TGCAGCGTTGAGAGGGGGGACAGGCCCTACGAGCAGTACTTC.

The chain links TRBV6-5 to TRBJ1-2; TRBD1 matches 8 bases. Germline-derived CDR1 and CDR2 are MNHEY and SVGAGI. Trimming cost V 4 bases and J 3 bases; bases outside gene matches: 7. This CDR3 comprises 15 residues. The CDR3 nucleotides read TGTGCCAGCAGTTCTGACAGGGGCCAGTACTATGGCTACACCTTC. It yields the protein CASSSDRGQYYGYTF.

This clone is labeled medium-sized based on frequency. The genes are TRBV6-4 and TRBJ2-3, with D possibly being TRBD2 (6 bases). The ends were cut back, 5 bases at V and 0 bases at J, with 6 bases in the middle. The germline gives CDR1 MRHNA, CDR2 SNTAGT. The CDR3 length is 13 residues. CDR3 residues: CASSSGSTDTQYF. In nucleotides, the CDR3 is TGTGCCAGCAGTAGCGGGAGCACAGATACGCAGTATTTT.

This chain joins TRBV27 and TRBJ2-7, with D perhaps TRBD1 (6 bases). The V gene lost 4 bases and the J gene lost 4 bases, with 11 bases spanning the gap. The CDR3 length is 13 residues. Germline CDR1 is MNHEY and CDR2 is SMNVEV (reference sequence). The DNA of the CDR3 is TGTGCCAGCAGTTCGAACCAGGGGTACGAGCAGTACTTC. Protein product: CASSSNQGYEQYF.

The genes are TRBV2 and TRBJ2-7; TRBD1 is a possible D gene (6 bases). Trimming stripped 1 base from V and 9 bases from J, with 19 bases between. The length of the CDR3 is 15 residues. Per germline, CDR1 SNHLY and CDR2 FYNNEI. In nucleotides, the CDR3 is TGTGCCAGCAGTGAAGTGACAGGTCCCGCTTTGGTGCAGTACTTC. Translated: CASSEVTGPALVQYF.

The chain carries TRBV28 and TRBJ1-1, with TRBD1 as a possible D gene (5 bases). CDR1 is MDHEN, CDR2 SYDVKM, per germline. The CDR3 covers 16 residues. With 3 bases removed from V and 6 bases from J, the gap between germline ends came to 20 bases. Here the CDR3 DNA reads TGTGCCAGCAGTTTTAATCGTTGGGGCGTAAGGCCTGAAGCTTTCTTT. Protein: CASSFNRWGVRPEAFF.

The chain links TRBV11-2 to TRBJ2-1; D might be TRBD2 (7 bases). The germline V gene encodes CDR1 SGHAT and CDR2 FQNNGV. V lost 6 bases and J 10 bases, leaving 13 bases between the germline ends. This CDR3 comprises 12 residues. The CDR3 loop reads CASSLGGVEQFF. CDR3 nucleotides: TGTGCCAGCAGTCTAGGGGGGGTGGAGCAGTTCTTC.

CDR3 in DNA: TGTGCCAGCAGCTTAGGCGACAGGGGTGGTGGCGAGCAGTACTTC. It codes for CASSLGDRGGGEQYF. The chain carries TRBV13 and TRBJ2-5; 8 nucleotides align to TRBD1. The J call may be faulty, since TRBJ2-7 better matches the DNA end. This CDR3 has 15 amino acids. The germline V gene encodes CDR1 PRHDT and CDR2 FYEKMQ (reference sequence).

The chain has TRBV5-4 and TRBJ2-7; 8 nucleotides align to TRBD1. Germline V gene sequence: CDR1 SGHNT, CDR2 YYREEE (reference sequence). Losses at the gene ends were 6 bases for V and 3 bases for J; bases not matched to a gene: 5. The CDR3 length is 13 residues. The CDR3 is CASTRDRIYEQYF. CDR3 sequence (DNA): TGTGCCAGCACCCGGGACAGGATCTACGAGCAGTACTTC.

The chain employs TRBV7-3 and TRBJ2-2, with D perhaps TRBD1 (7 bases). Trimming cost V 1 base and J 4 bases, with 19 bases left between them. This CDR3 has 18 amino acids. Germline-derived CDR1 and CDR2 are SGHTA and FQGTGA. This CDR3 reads CASSLKGAGSGSTGELFF. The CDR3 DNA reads TGTGCCAGCAGCTTAAAGGGGGCTGGTAGCGGAAGCACCGGGGAGCTGTTTTTT.

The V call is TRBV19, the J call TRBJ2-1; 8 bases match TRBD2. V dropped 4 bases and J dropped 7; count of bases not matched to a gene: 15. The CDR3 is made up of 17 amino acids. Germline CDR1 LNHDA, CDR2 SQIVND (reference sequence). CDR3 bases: TGTGCCAGTAGTACGTCCTTGGCGGGAGGAGGGGGAAATGAGCAGTTCTTC. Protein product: CASSTSLAGGGGNEQFF.

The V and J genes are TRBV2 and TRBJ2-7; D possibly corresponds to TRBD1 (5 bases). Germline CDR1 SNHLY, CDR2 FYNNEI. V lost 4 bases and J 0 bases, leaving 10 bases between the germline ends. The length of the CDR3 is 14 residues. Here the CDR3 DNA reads TGTGCCAGCAGTGTTGAGACAGCCTCCTACGAGCAGTACTTC. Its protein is CASSVETASYEQYF.

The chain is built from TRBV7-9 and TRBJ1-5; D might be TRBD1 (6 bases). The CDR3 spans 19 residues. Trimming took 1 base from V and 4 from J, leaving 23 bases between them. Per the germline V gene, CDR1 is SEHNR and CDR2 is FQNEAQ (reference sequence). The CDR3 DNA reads TGTGCCAGCAGCTTAGATGGCAGGGGCTATACCTCGCAAAATCAGCCCCAGCATTTT. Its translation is CASSLDGRGYTSQNQPQHF. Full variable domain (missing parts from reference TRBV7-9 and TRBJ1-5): DTGVSQNPRHKITKRGQNVTFRCDPISEHNRLYWYRQTLGQGPEFLTYFQNEAQLEKSRLLSDRFSAERPKGSFSTLEIQRTEQGDSAMYLCASSLDGRGYTSQNQPQHFGDGTRLSIL.

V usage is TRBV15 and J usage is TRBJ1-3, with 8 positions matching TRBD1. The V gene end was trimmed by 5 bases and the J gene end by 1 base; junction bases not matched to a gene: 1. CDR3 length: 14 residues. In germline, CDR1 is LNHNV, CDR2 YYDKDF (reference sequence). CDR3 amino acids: CATSRQGSGNTIYF. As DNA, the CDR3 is TGTGCCACCAGCCGACAGGGGTCTGGAAACACCATATATTTT. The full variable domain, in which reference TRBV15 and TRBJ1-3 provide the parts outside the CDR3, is DAMVIQNPRYQVTQFGKPVTLSCSQTLNHNVMYWYQQKSSQAPKLLFHYYDKDFNNEADTPDNFQSRRPNTSFCFLDIRSPGLGDTAMYLCATSRQGSGNTIYFGEGSWLTVV.

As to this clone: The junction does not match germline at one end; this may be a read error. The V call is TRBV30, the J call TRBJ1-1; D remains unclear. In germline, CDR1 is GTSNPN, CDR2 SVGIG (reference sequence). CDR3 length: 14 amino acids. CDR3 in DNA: TGTGCCTGGAGTTTCCGGTCCGCGTTCACTGAAGATTTCTTT. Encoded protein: CAWSFRSAFTEDFF.